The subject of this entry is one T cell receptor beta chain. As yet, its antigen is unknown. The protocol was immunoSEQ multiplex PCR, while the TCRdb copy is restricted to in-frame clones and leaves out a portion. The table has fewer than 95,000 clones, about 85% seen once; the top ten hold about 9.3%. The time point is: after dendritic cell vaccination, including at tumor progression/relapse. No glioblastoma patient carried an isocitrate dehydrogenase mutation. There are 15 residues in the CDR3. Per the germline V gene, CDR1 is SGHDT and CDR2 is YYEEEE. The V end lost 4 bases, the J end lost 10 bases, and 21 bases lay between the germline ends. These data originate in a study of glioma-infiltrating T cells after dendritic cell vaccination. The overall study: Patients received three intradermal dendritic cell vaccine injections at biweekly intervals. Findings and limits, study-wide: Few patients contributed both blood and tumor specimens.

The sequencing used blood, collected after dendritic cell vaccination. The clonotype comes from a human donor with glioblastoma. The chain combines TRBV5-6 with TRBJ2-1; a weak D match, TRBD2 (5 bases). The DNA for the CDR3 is TGTGCCAGCAGCCCCCTCCGAGACTACGGGAACGAGCAGTTCTTC. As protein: CASSPLRDYGNEQFF.